The text below deals with one TCR beta chain. Its specificity is unknown. PCR amplification relied on 60 Vbeta primers (plus 13 Jbeta primers). Using immunoSEQ multiplex PCR, the repertoire was profiled, and TCRdb retains in-frame clones only, with some absent. The sample includes 200,000 or so clones. These data come from a study of cytomegalovirus exposure and HLA in healthy donors. Study in general: Earlier findings included roughly 120 million unique TCR beta sequences obtained from around 180 million T cells. Study-level findings and limits: For most TCR beta V segments, an earlier analysis put the productive rate at about 87% or about 30% of the time. Among TCR sequences, most were rare, though some public TCRs appeared in many donors. Sequences of the TCR beta chain were said to predict the HLA-A and HLA-B alleles of most subjects accurately.

Germline assignment: CDR1 MDHEN and CDR2 SYDVKM. With 7 bases removed from V and 0 bases from J, the gap between germline ends came to 19 bases. The CDR3 covers 18 residues. The clonotype was recovered from a boy aged 5-17 years in good health and CMV-seronegative. The chain joins TRBV28 to TRBJ2-6; possible D gene TRBD2, 6 bases. Sequencing was performed on PBMCs. The CDR3: CASTYSIRDSSGANVLTF. The CDR3 bases are TGTGCCAGCACCTACTCCATCCGGGACTCCTCTGGGGCCAACGTCCTGACTTTC.